The subject of this entry is one TCR beta chain. No antigen is known for it. Base qualities were left out, and no much larger clone turns up one base away. The study evaluated CTLA-4 blockade (ipilimumab) given together with focal radiation therapy in patients who had chemo-refractory metastatic non-small-cell lung cancer. This specimen comes from a study of radiotherapy plus CTLA-4 blockade in lung cancer (dated by TCRdb to the late 2010s). Regarding the study in general: Among enrolled patients, under 20% had an objective response and 25% to 40% reached disease control. Study-wide conclusions, independent of this receptor: The strongest predictors of response, as reported, were early dynamic changes in blood T cell clones along with a rise in serum interferon-beta after radiation. After treatment with radiotherapy and ipilimumab, TCR clones that came from tumors expanded in the peripheral blood.

Library construction relied on the immunoSEQ multiplex PCR assay. Imported from immuneACCESS, the table was reduced by TCRdb to in-frame sequences with V and J called. These copies leave out some clones; in studies compared against another copy, an unresolved V gene accounts for under half, and the cause of the remainder is not known. For this sample the table gives approximately 100,000 clones, of which 82% were detected only once. The ten biggest clones cover around 3.5% of the sample. The sample was peripheral blood, taken from a patient treated with radiotherapy plus ipilimumab. The sequence was obtained from a human donor with non-small cell lung cancer who had a partial response to radiotherapy plus ipilimumab.

The nucleotide sequence is TGTGCCAGCAGCTTAGCGGCGGGGGGCAATTCGGGGACCCAGTACTTC. The resulting protein is CASSLAAGGNSGTQYF. Rearrangement joined TRBV7-2 to TRBJ2-5; 8 central nucleotides agree with TRBD2. From the cysteine up to the phenylalanine, the CDR3 has a length of 16 residues. The entry retains the CDR3 DNA only, 48 bases that are in frame from base 1. As encoded in the germline V gene, CDR1 is SGHTA while CDR2 is FQGNSA. Trimming accounts for 0 bases at V and 7 bases at J, while the number of junction bases matched to no gene is 10. The variable domain in full, with residues beyond the CDR3 obtained from the reference TRBV7-2 and TRBJ2-5 genes, is GAGVSQSPSNKVTEKGKDVELRCDPISGHTALYWYRQSLGQGLEFLIYFQGNSAPDKSGLPSDRFSAERTGGSVSTLTIQRTQQEDSAVYLCASSLAAGGNSGTQYFGPGTRLLVL.